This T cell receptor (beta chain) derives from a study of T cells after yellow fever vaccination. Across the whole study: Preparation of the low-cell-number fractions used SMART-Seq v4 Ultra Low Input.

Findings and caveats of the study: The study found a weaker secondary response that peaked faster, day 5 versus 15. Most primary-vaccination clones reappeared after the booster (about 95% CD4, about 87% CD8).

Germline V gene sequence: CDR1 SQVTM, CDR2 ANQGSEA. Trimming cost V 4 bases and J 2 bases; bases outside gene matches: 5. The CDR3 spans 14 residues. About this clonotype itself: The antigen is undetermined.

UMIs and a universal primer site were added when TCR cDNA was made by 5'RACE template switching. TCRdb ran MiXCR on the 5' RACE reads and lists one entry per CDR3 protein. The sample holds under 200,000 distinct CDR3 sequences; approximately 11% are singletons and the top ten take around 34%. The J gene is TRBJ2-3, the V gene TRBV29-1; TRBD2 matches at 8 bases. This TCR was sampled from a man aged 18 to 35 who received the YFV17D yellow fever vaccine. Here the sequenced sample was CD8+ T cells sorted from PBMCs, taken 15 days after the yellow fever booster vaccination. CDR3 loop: CSVGLAGLTDTQYF. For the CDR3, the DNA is TGCAGCGTTGGGTTAGCGGGGCTCACAGATACGCAGTATTTT.